This T cell receptor beta chain is from a study of shared clonotypes between healthy human individuals. On the study more broadly: Per donor, CD8 memory used one plate, CD8 naive used two, CD4 memory used three and CD4 naive used three. Findings of the study overall: In the sorted subsets, rarefaction showed sequencing was incomplete despite large depth. The expectation was that sequencing depth would affect clonotype sharing among donors.

Notes on this clone: Its specificity is not known.

The naive CD8 fraction comprised CD45RO-negative cells positively selected for CCR7 and excluded terminally differentiated effector memory CD45RA+ cells. The method was immunoSEQ multiplex PCR; TCRdb's version includes in-frame clones alone and lacks a portion of them. The data show hundreds of thousands of clones, over 95% seen once. Trimming left V 8 bases short and J 1 base short, with 27 bases between. The CDR3 consists of 18 residues. CDR1 and CDR2 (germline): GTSNPN, SVGIG (reference sequence). The material sequenced was naive CD8+ T cells sorted from blood. This sequence was found in a woman in her 30s in good health. The rearrangement joins TRBV30 to TRBJ1-3; D gene unclear. The CDR3 sequence is CAGPPPGIITVSGNTIYF. The CDR3 coding sequence is TGTGCCGGCCCCCCCCCGGGCATAATAACCGTTTCTGGAAACACCATATATTTT.